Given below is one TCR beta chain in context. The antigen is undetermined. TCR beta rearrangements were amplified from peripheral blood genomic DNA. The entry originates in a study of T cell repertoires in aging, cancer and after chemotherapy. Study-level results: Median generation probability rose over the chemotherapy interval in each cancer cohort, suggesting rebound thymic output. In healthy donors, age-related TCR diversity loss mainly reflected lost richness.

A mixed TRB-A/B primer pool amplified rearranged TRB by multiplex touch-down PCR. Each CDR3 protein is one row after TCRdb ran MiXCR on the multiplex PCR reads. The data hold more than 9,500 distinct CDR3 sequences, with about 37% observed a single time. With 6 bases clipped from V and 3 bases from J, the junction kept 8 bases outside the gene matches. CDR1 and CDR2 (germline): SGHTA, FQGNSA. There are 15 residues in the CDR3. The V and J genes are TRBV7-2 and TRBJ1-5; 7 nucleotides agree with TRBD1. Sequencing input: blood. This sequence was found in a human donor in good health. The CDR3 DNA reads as TGTGCCAGCAGGCCAACAGGGGCACCCAATCAGCCCCAGCATTTT. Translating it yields CASRPTGAPNQPQHF.